These 5 T cell receptor beta chains were all obtained from the same sample, sequenced in a study of cytomegalovirus exposure and HLA in healthy donors. In the PCR, 60 Vbeta and 13 Jbeta primers were used. Sequenced by immunoSEQ multiplex PCR; TCRdb stores in-frame clones only, minus some. Here the sample spans around 150,000 clones, around 80% being singletons. What was sequenced was PBMCs. All receptors come from a female donor in good health and CMV-seropositive.

The chain links TRBV19 to TRBJ1-2, with 7 bases lining up with TRBD1. Per the germline V gene, CDR1 is LNHDA and CDR2 is SQIVND (reference sequence). This CDR3 is 15 amino acids long. J lost 8 bases, V lost 5 bases, and 14 bases had no gene match. DNA of the CDR3: TGTGCCAGTAGTCCCATAGACAGGGTGGAGCAAGGCTACACCTTC. Its protein is CASSPIDRVEQGYTF.

The V and J genes are TRBV7-2 and TRBJ2-3; tentative D call: TRBD1 (6 bases). The CDR3 spans 14 residues. Germline V gene data show CDR1 as SGHTA and CDR2 as FQGNSA. The ends were cut back, 3 bases at V and 2 bases at J, with 9 bases in the middle. The CDR3 sequence is CASSFYRDTDTQYF. The CDR3 nucleotides are TGTGCCAGCAGCTTCTACAGGGACACAGATACGCAGTATTTT. Filled out from reference TRBV7-2 and TRBJ2-3, the complete variable domain reads GAGVSQSPSNKVTEKGKDVELRCDPISGHTALYWYRQSLGQGLEFLIYFQGNSAPDKSGLPSDRFSAERTGGSVSTLTIQRTQQEDSAVYLCASSFYRDTDTQYFGPGTRLTVL.

The CDR3 here is CASSFWPARSSEKLFF. The CDR3 DNA follows: TGTGCCAGCAGTTTTTGGCCCGCTAGGTCATCTGAAAAACTGTTTTTT. The rearrangement uses TRBV27 and TRBJ1-4; D remains ambiguous. Germline CDR1 and CDR2: MNHEY and SMNVEV (reference sequence). This CDR3 is built from 16 residues. Trimming took 3 bases from V and 7 from J, leaving 18 bases between them.

The chain uses TRBV6-1 and TRBJ1-2; possibly TRBD1 for D (5 bases). The germline V gene encodes CDR1 MNHNS and CDR2 SASEGT. Trimming took 3 bases from V and 7 from J, leaving 6 bases between them. This CDR3 region has 11 residues. CDR3 region: CASSEGRGYTF. The CDR3 nucleotides are TGTGCCAGCAGTGAGGGGCGTGGCTACACCTTC.

This clone was recorded only once. This chain joins TRBV13 and TRBJ2-1; TRBD2 aligns across 7 bases. CDR3 size: 14 residues. Trimming removed 0 bases from V and 7 bases from J; junction bases left unmatched: 3. CDR1 is PRHDT and CDR2 is FYEKMQ in the germline V gene (reference sequence). The CDR3 region is CASSLGGGSNEQFF. The CDR3 coding sequence is TGTGCCAGCAGCTTAGGGGGGGGGAGTAATGAGCAGTTCTTC. The whole variable domain, remainder taken from reference TRBV13 and TRBJ2-1, is AAGVIQSPRHLIKEKRETATLKCYPIPRHDTVYWYQQGPGQDPQFLISFYEKMQSDKGSIPDRFSAQQFSDYHSELNMSSLELGDSALYFCASSLGGGSNEQFFGPGTRLTVL.